The clone carrying this T cell receptor (beta chain) was seen many times. The antigen is not known. Trimming removed 0 bases from V and 3 bases from J, with 21 bases in between. CDR3 length: 17 residues. Looked up from germline, CDR1 is DFQATT and CDR2 is SNEGSKA (reference sequence). Generation of TCR cDNA used 5'RACE template switching (which added a universal primer site and UMIs). A single record per CDR3 protein comes from TCRdb applying MiXCR to the 5' RACE reads. Of 100,000 to 150,000 distinct CDR3 sequences detected, 13% to 15% appear once; the ten largest clones hold 40% to 45%. These data are taken from a study of T cells after yellow fever vaccination. Study-wide points: Clonotypes found in both CD4 and CD8 compartments made up a small share. Peaking on day 5 versus 15, the secondary response was faster but weaker.

The clonotype was recovered from a man younger than 30 who received the YFV17D yellow fever vaccine. The chain uses TRBV20-1 and TRBJ2-7, with a possible D match to TRBD2 (5 bases). This material consisted of CD8+ T cells sorted from PBMCs, taken 5 days after the yellow fever booster vaccination. The CDR3 bases are TGCAGTGCTAGAGATTGGGTCAGCGGATCCACTGACTACGAGCAGTACTTC. It translates to CSARDWVSGSTDYEQYF.